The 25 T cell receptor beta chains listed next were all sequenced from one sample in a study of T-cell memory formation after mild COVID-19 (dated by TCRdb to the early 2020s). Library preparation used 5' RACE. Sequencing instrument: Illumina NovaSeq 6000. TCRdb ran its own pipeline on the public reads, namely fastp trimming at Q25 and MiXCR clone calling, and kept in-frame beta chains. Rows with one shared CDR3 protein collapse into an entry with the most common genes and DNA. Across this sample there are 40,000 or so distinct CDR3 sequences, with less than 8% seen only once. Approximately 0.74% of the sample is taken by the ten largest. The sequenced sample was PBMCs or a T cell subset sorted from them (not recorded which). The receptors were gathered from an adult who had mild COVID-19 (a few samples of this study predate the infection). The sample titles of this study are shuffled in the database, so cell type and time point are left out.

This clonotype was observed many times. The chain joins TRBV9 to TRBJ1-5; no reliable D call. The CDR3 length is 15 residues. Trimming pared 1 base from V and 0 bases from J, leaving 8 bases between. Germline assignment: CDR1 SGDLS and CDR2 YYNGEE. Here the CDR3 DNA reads TGTGCCAGCAGCGTAACCCCAGATAGCAATCAGCCCCAGCATTTT. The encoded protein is CASSVTPDSNQPQHF. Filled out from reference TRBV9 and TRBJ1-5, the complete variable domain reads DSGVTQTPKHLITATGQRVTLRCSPRSGDLSVYWYQQSLDQGLQFLIQYYNGEERAKGNILERFSAQQFPDLHSELNLSSLELGDSALYFCASSVTPDSNQPQHFGDGTRLSIL.

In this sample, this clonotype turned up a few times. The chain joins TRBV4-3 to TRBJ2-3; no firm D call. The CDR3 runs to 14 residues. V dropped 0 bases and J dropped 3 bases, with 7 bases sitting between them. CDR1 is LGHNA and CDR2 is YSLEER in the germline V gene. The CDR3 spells CASSQEWPTDTQYF. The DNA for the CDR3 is TGCGCCAGCAGCCAAGAGTGGCCGACAGATACGCAGTATTTT.

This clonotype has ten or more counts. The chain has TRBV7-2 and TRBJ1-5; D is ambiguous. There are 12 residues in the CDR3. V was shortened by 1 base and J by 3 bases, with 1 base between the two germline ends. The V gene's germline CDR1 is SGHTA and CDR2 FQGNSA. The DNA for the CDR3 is TGTGCCAGCAGCTTAGACAATCAGCCCCAGCATTTT. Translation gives CASSLDNQPQHF.

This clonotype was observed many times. CDR3 amino acids: CSARDHRGTDTQYF. Here the CDR3 DNA reads TGCAGTGCTAGAGATCACAGGGGCACAGATACGCAGTATTTT. The chain links TRBV20-1 to TRBJ2-3; weak D call: TRBD1 (6 bases). The V gene lost 0 bases and the J gene lost 1 base, with 8 bases spanning the gap. The germline V gene encodes CDR1 DFQATT and CDR2 SNEGSKA (reference sequence). The CDR3 has 14 residues.

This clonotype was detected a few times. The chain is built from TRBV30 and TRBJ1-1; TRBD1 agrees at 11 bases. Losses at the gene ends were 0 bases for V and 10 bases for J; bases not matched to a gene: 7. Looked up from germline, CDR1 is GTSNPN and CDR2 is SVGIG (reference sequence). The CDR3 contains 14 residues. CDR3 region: CAWSVGQGGRRAFF. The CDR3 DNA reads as TGTGCCTGGAGTGTGGGACAGGGGGGACGGCGAGCTTTCTTT.

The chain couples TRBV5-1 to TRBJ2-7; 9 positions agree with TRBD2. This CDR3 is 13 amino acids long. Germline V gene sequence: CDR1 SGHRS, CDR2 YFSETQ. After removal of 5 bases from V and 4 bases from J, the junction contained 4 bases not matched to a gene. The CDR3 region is CASRASGEYEQYF. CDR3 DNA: TGCGCCAGCAGAGCTAGCGGGGAGTACGAGCAGTACTTC.

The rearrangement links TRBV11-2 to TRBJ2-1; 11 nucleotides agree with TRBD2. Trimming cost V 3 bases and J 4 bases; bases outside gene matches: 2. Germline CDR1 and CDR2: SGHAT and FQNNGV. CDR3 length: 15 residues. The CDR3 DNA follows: TGTGCCAGCAGCTTGACTAGCGGGGTTTACAATGAGCAGTTCTTC. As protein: CASSLTSGVYNEQFF.

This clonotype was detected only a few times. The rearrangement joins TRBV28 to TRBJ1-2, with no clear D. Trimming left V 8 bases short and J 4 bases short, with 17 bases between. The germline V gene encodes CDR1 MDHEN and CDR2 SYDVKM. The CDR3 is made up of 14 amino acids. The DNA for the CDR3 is TGTGCCAGCGAGACGTTGGGAAACTCCTATGGCTACACCTTC. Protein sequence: CASETLGNSYGYTF.

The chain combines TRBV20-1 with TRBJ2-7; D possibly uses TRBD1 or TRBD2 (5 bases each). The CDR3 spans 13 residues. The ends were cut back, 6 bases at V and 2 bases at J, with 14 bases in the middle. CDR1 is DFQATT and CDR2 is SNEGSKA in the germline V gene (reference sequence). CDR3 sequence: CSAGRGEPYEQYF. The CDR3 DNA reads TGCAGTGCGGGTCGGGGCGAACCCTACGAGCAGTACTTC.

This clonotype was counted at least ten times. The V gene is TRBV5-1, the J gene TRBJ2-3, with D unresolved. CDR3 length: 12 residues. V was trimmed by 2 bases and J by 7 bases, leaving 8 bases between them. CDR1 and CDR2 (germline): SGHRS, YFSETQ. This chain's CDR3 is CASSLEANTQYF. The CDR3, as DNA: TGCGCCAGCAGCTTAGAGGCAAATACGCAGTATTTT.

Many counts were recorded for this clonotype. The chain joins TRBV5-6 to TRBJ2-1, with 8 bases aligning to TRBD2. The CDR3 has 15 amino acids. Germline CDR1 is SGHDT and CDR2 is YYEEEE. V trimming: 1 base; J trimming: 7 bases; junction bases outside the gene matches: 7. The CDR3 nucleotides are TGTGCCAGCAGCTTGCGGGAGGGCCTCAGAAATGAGCAGTTCTTC. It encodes CASSLREGLRNEQFF.

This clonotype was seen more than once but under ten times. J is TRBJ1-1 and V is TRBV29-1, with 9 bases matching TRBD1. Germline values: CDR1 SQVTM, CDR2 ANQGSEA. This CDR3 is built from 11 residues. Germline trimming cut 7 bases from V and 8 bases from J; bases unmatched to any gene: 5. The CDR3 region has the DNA TGCAGCGCATACAGGGGGCAGGAAGCTTTCTTT. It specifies CSAYRGQEAFF.

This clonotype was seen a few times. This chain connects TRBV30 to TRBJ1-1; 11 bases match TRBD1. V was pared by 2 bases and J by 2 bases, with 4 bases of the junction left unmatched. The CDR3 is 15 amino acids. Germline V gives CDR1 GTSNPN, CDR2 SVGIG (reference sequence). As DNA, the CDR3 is TGTGCCTGGAGTAGGACAGGGGGCGCTAACACTGAAGCTTTCTTT. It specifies CAWSRTGGANTEAFF. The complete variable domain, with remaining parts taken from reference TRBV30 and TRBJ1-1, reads SQTIHQWPATLVQPVGSPLSLECTVEGTSNPNLYWYRQAAGRGLQLLFYSVGIGQISSEVPQNLSASRPQDRQFILSSKKLLLSDSGFYLCAWSRTGGANTEAFFGQGTRLTVV.

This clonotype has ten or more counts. The CDR3, as DNA: TGTGCCAGCAATCCTGGGGCGAACACTGAAGCTTTCTTT. Residues: CASNPGANTEAFF. V gene TRBV7-2 combines with J gene TRBJ1-1; D is perhaps TRBD1 (5 bases). V was shortened by 7 bases and J by 1 base, with 10 bases between the two germline ends. Per the germline V gene, CDR1 is SGHTA and CDR2 is FQGNSA. This CDR3 is built from 13 residues.

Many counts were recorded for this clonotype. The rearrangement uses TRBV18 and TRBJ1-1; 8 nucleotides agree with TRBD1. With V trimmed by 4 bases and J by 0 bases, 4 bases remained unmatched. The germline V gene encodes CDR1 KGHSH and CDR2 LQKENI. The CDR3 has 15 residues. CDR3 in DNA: TGTGCCAGCTCACACGGACAGGGTTTGAACACTGAAGCTTTCTTT. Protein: CASSHGQGLNTEAFF. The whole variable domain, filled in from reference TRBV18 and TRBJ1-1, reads NAGVMQNPRHLVRRRGQEARLRCSPMKGHSHVYWYRQLPEEGLKFMVYLQKENIIDESGMPKERFSAEFPKEGPSILRIQQVVRGDSAAYFCASSHGQGLNTEAFFGQGTRLTVV.

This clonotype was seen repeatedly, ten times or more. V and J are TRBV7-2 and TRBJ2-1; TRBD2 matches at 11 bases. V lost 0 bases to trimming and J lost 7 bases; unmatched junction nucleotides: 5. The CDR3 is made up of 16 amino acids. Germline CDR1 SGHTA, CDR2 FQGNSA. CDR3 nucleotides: TGTGCCAGCAGCTTAGCTTGGTTAGCGGGAGGGAATGAGCAGTTCTTC. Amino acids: CASSLAWLAGGNEQFF.

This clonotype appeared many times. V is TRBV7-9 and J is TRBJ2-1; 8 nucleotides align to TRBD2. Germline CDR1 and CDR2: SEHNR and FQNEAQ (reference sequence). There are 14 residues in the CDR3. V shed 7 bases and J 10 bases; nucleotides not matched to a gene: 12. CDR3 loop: CASIRGGGPEEQFF. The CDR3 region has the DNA TGTGCCAGCATCCGGGGGGGAGGGCCGGAGGAGCAGTTCTTC.

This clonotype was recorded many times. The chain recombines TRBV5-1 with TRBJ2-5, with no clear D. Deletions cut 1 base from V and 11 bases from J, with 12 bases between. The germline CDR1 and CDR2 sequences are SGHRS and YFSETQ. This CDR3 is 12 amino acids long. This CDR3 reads CASSLKPDRQYF. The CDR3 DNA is TGCGCCAGCAGCTTGAAACCGGACCGGCAGTACTTC.

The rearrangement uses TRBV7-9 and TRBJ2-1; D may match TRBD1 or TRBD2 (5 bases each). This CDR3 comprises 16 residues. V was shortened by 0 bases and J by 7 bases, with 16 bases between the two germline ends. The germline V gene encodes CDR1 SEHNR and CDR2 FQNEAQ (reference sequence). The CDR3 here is CASSLAITGTRNEQFF. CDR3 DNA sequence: TGTGCCAGCAGCTTAGCGATAACCGGGACCCGAAATGAGCAGTTCTTC.

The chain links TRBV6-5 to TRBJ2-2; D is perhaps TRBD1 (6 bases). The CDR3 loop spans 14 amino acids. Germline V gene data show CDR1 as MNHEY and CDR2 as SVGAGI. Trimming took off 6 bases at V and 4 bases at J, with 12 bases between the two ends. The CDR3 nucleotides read TGTGCCAGCAGACGGACAGATTCCACCGGGGAGCTGTTTTTT. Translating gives CASRRTDSTGELFF.

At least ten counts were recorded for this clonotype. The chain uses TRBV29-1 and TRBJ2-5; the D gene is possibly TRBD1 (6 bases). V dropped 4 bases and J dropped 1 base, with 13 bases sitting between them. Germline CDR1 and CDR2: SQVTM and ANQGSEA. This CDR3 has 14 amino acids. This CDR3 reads CSVARQVIQETQYF. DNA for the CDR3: TGCAGCGTTGCCCGACAGGTGATCCAAGAGACCCAGTACTTC.

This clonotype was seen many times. The CDR3 nucleotides read TGTGCCAGCAGTCGGGACCGTGAAGCTTTCTTT. Protein sequence: CASSRDREAFF. The gene calls are TRBV2 and TRBJ1-1, with D possibly being TRBD1 (5 bases). The CDR3 spans 11 residues. The V end was cut by 5 bases, the J end by 7 bases, with 8 bases between. CDR1 is SNHLY, CDR2 FYNNEI, per germline.

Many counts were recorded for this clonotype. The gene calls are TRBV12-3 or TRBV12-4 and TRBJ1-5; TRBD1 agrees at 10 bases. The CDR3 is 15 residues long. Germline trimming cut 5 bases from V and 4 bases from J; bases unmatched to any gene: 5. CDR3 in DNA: TGTGCCAGCAGTCGGGACAGGGGTTCGAATCAGCCCCAGCATTTT. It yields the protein CASSRDRGSNQPQHF.

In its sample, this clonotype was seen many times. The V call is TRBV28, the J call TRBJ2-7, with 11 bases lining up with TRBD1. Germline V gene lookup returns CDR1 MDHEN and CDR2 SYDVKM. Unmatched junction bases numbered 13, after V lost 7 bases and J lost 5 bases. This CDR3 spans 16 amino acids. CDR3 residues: CASITSKDRGLHEQYF. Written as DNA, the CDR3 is TGTGCCAGCATCACTTCAAAGGACAGGGGGCTACACGAGCAGTACTTC.

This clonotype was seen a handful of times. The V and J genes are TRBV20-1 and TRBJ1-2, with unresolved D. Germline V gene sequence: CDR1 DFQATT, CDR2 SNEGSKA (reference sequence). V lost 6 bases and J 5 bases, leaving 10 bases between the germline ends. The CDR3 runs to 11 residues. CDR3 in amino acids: CSAVQDYGYTF. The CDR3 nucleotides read TGCAGTGCCGTGCAGGATTATGGCTACACCTTC.